The 6 T cell receptor beta chains below come from one sample, sequenced in a study of blood T cell repertoires in COVID-19. Clones were read by immunoSEQ multiplex PCR, and TCRdb kept only the in-frame ones, dropping some. The table includes 300,000 or so clones, approximately 90% detected once. The material sequenced was PBMCs or T cells enriched from blood (not recorded which). The origin of the receptors is a woman in her 30s who had recovered from COVID-19.

For this clone: This sample includes further DNA sequences coding for the same CDR3. This chain connects TRBV19 to TRBJ1-2; D is ambiguous. V lost 3 bases, J lost 5 bases, and 7 bases lay in between. The V gene's germline CDR1 is LNHDA and CDR2 SQIVND (reference sequence). The CDR3 length is 12 residues. The CDR3 sequence: CASSISVYGYTF. Written as DNA, the CDR3 is TGTGCCAGTAGTATTTCCGTTTATGGCTACACCTTC.

This clone has just one count. The chain is built from TRBV29-1 and TRBJ1-1, with D unresolved. V lost 7 bases and J lost 0, with 9 bases in between. This CDR3 has 12 residues. The germline V gene has CDR1 SQVTM and CDR2 ANQGSEA. The CDR3 coding sequence is TGCAGCGGGGGTCTCCTGAACACTGAAGCTTTCTTT. Translated, it gives CSGGLLNTEAFF.

The chain uses TRBV30 and TRBJ1-2, with unresolved D. Germline V gives CDR1 GTSNPN, CDR2 SVGIG (reference sequence). Trimming pared 0 bases from V and 2 bases from J, leaving 7 bases between. The CDR3 consists of 13 residues. The CDR3 protein is CAWSVPGNYGYTF. As DNA, the CDR3 is TGTGCCTGGAGTGTACCAGGAAACTATGGCTACACCTTC.

The chain recombines TRBV19 with TRBJ2-1; tentative D call: TRBD2 (5 bases). CDR1 is LNHDA, CDR2 SQIVND, per germline (reference sequence). The CDR3 runs to 14 residues. The V end lost 3 bases, the J end lost 3 bases, and 9 bases lay between the germline ends. CDR3 in amino acids: CASSILGDYNEQFF. The DNA of the CDR3 is TGTGCCAGTAGTATTCTCGGGGACTACAATGAGCAGTTCTTC.

V gene TRBV4-2 combines with J gene TRBJ1-4; weak D call: TRBD1 (6 bases). CDR1 is LGHNA, CDR2 YNFKEQ, per germline. The V end was cut by 3 bases, the J end by 8 bases, with 16 bases between. This CDR3 region has 15 residues. CDR3 bases: TGTGCCAGCAGCCAGTCGGCGGGGGCCTTGGAAAAACTGTTTTTT. This translates into CASSQSAGALEKLFF.

The gene calls are TRBV4-1 and TRBJ2-1; TRBD1 is a possible D gene (5 bases). This CDR3 is built from 13 residues. The germline V gene has CDR1 MGHRA and CDR2 YSYEKL. The ends were cut back, 4 bases at V and 7 bases at J, with 11 bases in the middle. The CDR3 is CASSPPGKNEQFF. DNA for the CDR3: TGCGCCAGCAGCCCTCCAGGGAAGAATGAGCAGTTCTTC.